This T cell receptor (beta chain) was sequenced in a study of cytomegalovirus exposure and HLA in healthy donors. As for the study in general: Earlier, some 200 million T cells were analyzed, and 117 million unique TCR beta sequences were found among them.

Both 60 Vbeta primers and 13 Jbeta primers went into the PCR. The data were produced by immunoSEQ multiplex PCR, yet TCRdb's version contains in-frame clones alone and is incomplete. The sample shows about 150,000 clones, approximately 79% of them seen only once. With regard to this clone: Its antigen remains unidentified.

Overall study findings and caveats: Among TCR sequences, most were rare, though some public TCRs appeared in many donors. Cytomegalovirus association was assigned to approximately 180 TCR beta chains.

The CDR3 runs to 14 residues. CDR1 is SGHTA, CDR2 FQGNSA, per germline. Trimming cost V 5 bases and J 6 bases, with 15 bases left between them. Sequencing input: PBMCs. This clonotype was sampled from a male donor in good health and CMV-seronegative. This sequence joins TRBV7-2 and TRBJ2-3, with D tentatively TRBD2 (7 bases). The CDR3 is CASSPGGPRDTQYF. The DNA of the CDR3 is TGTGCCAGCAGCCCCGGGGGGCCCAGGGATACGCAGTATTTT.